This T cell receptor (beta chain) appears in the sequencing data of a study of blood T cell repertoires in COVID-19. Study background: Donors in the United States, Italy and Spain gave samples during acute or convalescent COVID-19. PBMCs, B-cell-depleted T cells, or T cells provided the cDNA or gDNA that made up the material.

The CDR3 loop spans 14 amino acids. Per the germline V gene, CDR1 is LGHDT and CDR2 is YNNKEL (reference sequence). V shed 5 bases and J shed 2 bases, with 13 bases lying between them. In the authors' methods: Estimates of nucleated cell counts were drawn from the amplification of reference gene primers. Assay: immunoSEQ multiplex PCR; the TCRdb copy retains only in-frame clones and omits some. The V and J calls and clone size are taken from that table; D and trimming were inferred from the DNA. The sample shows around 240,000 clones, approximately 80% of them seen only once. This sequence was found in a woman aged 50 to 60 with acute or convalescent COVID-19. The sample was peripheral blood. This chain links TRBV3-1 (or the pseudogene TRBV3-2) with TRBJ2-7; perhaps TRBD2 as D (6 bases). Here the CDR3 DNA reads TGTGCCAGCAGCTTTAGCGGCTTGACCTACGAGCAGTACTTC. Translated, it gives CASSFSGLTYEQYF.